The TCR beta chain under discussion was sequenced for a study of regulatory T cells in long-lasting Graves disease. In the study overall: By definition, persistent Graves' disease involved antithyroid drugs for over 5 years alongside positive TSH receptor antibodies. Overall study results and limits: Samples came from peripheral blood alone, without thyroid tissue. Repertoires from persistent disease leaned toward TRBV28, TRBJ1-2 and TRBJ2-5.

The CDR3 length is 16 residues. CDR1 is MDHEN, CDR2 SYDVKM, per germline. Trimming removed 4 bases at V and 4 bases at J, with 19 bases between. Indicated time point: persistent/refractory GD, antithyroid drugs over 5 years with positive TRAb. The TCR library used RNA extracted from PBMCs. With iRepertoire HTBI primers and Arm-PCR of CDR3 regions, TCR beta libraries were built. TCRdb analysed the multiplex PCR reads with MiXCR anew, one entry per CDR3 protein. This table has under 500,000 distinct CDR3 sequences, less than 25% appearing once. There are many counts of this clonotype. Its antigen is not known.

The origin of this receptor is a female donor with Graves disease. The sequenced sample was peripheral blood mononuclear cells (PBMCs), obtained when the disease was refractory, from a patient treated with antithyroid drugs. The chain is built from TRBV28 and TRBJ1-1; D call uncertain. The CDR3 is CASSSRLRSRGTEAFF. The CDR3 nucleotides are TGTGCCAGCAGTTCCCGCTTAAGGAGTAGAGGCACTGAAGCTTTCTTT.